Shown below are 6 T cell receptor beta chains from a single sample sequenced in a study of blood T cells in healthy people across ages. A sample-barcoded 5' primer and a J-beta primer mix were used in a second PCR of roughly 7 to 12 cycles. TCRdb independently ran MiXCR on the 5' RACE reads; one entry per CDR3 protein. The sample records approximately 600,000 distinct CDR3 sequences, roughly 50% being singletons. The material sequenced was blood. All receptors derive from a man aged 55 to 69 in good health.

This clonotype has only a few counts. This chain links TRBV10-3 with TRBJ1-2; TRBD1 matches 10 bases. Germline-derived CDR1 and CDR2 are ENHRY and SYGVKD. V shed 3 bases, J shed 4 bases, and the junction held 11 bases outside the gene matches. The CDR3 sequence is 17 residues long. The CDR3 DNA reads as TGTGCCATCAGTGATCCGGGACAGGGGTCCGGGGTCTATGGCTACACCTTC. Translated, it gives CAISDPGQGSGVYGYTF.

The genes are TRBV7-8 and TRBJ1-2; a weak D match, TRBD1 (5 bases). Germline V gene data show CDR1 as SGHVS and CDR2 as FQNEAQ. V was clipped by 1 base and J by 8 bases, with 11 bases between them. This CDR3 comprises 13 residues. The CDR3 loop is CASSLGTGEGYTF. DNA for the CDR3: TGTGCCAGCAGCTTAGGGACGGGGGAAGGCTACACCTTC.

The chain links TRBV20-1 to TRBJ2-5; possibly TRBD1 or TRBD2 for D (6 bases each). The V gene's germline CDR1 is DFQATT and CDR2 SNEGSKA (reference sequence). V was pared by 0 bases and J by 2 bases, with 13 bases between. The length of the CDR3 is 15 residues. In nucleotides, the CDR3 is TGCAGTGCTAGAGATCTACAGGGACTGCAAGAGACCCAGTACTTC. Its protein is CSARDLQGLQETQYF.

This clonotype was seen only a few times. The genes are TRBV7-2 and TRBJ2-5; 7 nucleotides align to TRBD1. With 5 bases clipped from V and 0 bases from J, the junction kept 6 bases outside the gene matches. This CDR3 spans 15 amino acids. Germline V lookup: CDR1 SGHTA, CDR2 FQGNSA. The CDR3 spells CASSRVGQHQETQYF. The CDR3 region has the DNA TGTGCCAGCAGCCGCGTGGGACAGCACCAAGAGACCCAGTACTTC.

Written as DNA, the CDR3 is TGTGCCAGCAGCCAAGAAGCCGGGGGGCCCGGGGAGCAGTTCTTC. The encoded protein is CASSQEAGGPGEQFF. This chain joins TRBV4-2 and TRBJ2-1; D possibly corresponds to TRBD2 (7 bases). Trimming took 0 bases from V and 10 from J, leaving 16 bases between them. Germline V gene sequence: CDR1 LGHNA, CDR2 YNFKEQ. The CDR3 contains 15 residues.

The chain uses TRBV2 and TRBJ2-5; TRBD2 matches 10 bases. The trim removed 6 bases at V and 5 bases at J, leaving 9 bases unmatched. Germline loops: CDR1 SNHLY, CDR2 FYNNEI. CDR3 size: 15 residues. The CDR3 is CASRLSLAGKETQYF. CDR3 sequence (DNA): TGTGCCAGCAGGCTATCACTAGCGGGGAAGGAGACCCAGTACTTC.